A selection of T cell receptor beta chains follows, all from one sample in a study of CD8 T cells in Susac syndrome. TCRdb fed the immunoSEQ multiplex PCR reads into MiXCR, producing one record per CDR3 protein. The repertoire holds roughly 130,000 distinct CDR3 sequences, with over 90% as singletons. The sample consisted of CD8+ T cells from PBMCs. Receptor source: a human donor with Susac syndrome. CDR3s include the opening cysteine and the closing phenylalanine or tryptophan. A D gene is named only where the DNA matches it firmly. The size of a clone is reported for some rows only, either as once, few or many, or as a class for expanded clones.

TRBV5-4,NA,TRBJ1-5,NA,TGTGCCAGCAGCTTGGAGAATCAGCCCCAGCATTTT,CASSLENQPQHF
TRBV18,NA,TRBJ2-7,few,TGTGCCAGCTCACCCGGGACCTACGAGCAGTACTTC,CASSPGTYEQYF
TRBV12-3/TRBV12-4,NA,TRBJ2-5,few,TGTGCCAGCAGTCCGCAGGGCGAGACCCAGTACTTC,CASSPQGETQYF
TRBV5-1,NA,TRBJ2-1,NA,TGCGCCAGCAGCCGGGACTCATGGGGCAATGAGCAGTTCTTC,CASSRDSWGNEQFF
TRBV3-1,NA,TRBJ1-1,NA,TGTGCCAGCAGCCAAGTGAACAGGGACGCTGAAGCTTTCTTT,CASSQVNRDAEAFF
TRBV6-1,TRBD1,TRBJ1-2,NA,TGTGCCAGCACCGAAGATTTCCGGGACAGGGAATTGGATGGCTACACCTTC,CASTEDFRDRELDGYTF
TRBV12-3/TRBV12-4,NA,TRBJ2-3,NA,TGTGCCAGCAGTCCTCAGGGGAGGGCAGATACGCAGTATTTT,CASSPQGRADTQYF
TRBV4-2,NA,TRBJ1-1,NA,TGTGCCAGCAGCCCAGAGCAGCTGAACACTGAAGCTTTCTTT,CASSPEQLNTEAFF
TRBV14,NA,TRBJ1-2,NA,TGTGCCAGCAGGCCTCCGGGCGCTGACTATGGCTACACCTTC,CASRPPGADYGYTF
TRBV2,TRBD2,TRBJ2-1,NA,TGTGCCAGCCGAGGACTAGCGGAGCTCAATGAGCAGTTCTTC,CASRGLAELNEQFF
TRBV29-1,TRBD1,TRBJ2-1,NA,TGCAGCGTTGGACCGACAGGGAGCTCCTACAATGAGCAGTTCTTC,CSVGPTGSSYNEQFF
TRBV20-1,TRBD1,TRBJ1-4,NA,TGCAGTGCTACAGATCGGTACAGGGGGGGTGAAAAACTGTTTTTT,CSATDRYRGGEKLFF
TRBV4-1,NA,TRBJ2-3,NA,TGCGCCAGCAGTCCTTCGGGCTGGGGCGCAGATACGCAGTATTTT,CASSPSGWGADTQYF
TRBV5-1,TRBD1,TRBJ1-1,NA,TGCGCCAGCAGCTTGTCAGGGGGCCCCGAAGCTTTCTTT,CASSLSGGPEAFF
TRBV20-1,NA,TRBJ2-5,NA,TGCAGTGCTAGACAGCCCGACCTTTCAGAGACCCAGTACTTC,CSARQPDLSETQYF
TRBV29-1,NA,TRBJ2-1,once,TGCAGCGTTCTTTCGGTAGTTAAGGATGAGCAGTTCTTC,CSVLSVVKDEQFF
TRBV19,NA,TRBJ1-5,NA,TGTGCCAGTAGTATTAGGGGGGGCAATCAGCCCCAGCATTTT,CASSIRGGNQPQHF
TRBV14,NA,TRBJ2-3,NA,TGTGCCAGCAGCCAAGCGGCGGGGGCCGTCACAGATACGCAGTATTTT,CASSQAAGAVTDTQYF
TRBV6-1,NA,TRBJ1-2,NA,TGTGCCAGCAGTGAAAGTTTCTTCAGGGCTGTTGGCTACACCTTC,CASSESFFRAVGYTF
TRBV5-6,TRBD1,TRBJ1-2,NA,TGTGCCAGCAGCACGGGACAGGGGGCGCATGGCTACACCTTC,CASSTGQGAHGYTF
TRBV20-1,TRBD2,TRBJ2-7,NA,TGCAGTGCTATGACTAGCCGGAGCTCCTACGAGCAGTACTTC,CSAMTSRSSYEQYF
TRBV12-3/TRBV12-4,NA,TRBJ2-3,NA,TGTGCCGGGCAGAGGGGAGAACGCGTCGATACGCAGTATTTT,CAGQRGERVDTQYF
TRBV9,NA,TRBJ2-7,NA,TGTGCCAGCAGCGTAGATGAGGTTGAGCAGTACTTC,CASSVDEVEQYF
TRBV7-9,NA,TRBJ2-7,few,TGTGCCAGCAGTTTAGGAGGCGGCTACGAGCAGTACTTC,CASSLGGGYEQYF
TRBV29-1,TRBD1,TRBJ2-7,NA,TGCAGCGTCAGACAGGGGAGCCACGAGCAGTACTTC,CSVRQGSHEQYF
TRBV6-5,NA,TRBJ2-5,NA,TGTGCCAGCAACTCGGACAGTCTTCAAGAGACCCAGTACTTC,CASNSDSLQETQYF
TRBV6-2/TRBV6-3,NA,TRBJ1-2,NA,TGTGCCAGCAGTCCCCGGACAGTTTATCTAGATGGCTACACCTTC,CASSPRTVYLDGYTF
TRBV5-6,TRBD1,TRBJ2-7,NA,TGTGCCAGCAGCTTCGGGACAGGGGTCTACGAGCAGTACTTC,CASSFGTGVYEQYF
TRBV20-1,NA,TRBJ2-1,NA,TGCAGTGCTAGAGATTGGGCTCAACCCTACAATGAGCAGTTCTTC,CSARDWAQPYNEQFF
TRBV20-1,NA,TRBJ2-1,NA,TGCAGTGCTAGAGGAATGGGGATCTCGATGGGTGAGCAGTTCTTC,CSARGMGISMGEQFF
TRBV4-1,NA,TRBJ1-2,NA,TGCGCCAGCACCCCAGGGAACGGGGGCTATGGCTACACCTTC,CASTPGNGGYGYTF
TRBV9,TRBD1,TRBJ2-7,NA,TGTGCCAGCAGCGCGGCGTGGGACAGCTCCTACGAGCAGTACTTC,CASSAAWDSSYEQYF
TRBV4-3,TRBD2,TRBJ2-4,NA,TGCGCCAGCAGCCAACGGGGGACTACGGGCGGGGGGGTCGGCATTCAGTACTTC,CASSQRGTTGGGVGIQYF
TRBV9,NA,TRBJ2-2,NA,TGTGCCAGCAGCGTCCCCCGGGACACCGAATCAAGAACCGGGGAGCTGTTTTTT,CASSVPRDTESRTGELFF
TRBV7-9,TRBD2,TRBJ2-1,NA,TGTGCCAGCATCCTTACCCCAGCGGGGAACAATGAGCAGTTCTTC,CASILTPAGNNEQFF